This entry is about one TCR beta chain. The specificity of this receptor is unknown. Per-base quality was not reported, and no clone a single base away is much larger than it. Including the terminal cysteine and phenylalanine, the CDR3 comprises 15 residues. Of the read, only the CDR3 DNA is kept; its 45 bases are in frame from base 1. Based on the germline V gene, the CDR1 and CDR2 sequences are SGHTA and FQGNSA. The V end gives up 8 bases and the J end 4 bases, leaving 9 bases in the junction not matched to a gene. The sample belongs to a study of blood T cell repertoires in COVID-19 (dated by TCRdb to 2018 to 2020). In terms of the full investigation: Samples covering the acute and convalescent phases of COVID-19 were provided by collaborators in the United States, Italy and Spain. The material from the prospective study consisted of cDNA or gDNA derived from T cells, B-cell-depleted T cells, or PBMCs. Deeply sampled blood TCRbeta repertoires from subjects exposed to, actively infected with, or recovered from COVID-19 were included in the dataset. A freely available public database, intended as a resource for researchers studying the immune response to SARS-CoV-2, is where the repertoires were released. The samples were drawn from the first 160 participants of the ongoing ImmuneRACE study and from 950 to 1,500 subjects provided by 6 global collaborators. A de-identified subject ID, COVID-19 status, age in years and sex were almost always included in the sample metadata. Where HLA class I and class II types were available, the types were taken from metadata supplied by the sample provider, not from assay-based typing.

TCRbeta CDR3 regions were amplified from genomic DNA by means of the immunoSEQ Assay, a bias-controlled multiplex PCR. As for the authors' bioinformatics: Nucleated cell counts per sample were estimated from amplification of reference gene primers within the assay. To quantify the absolute abundance of each unique TCRbeta CDR3 rearrangement, sequence reads were collapsed and filtered. For each sample, productive Simpson clonality was calculated as the square root of Simpson's diversity index across productive rearrangements. Drawn from immuneACCESS, this table holds only the in-frame rearrangements with V and J called that TCRdb kept. Clones are partly lost; checked studies trace under half to an unresolved V gene and leave the rest unexplained. V and J calls and clone size are those listed in that table; D and trimming were worked out from the DNA. In this sample the table shows 200,000 to 300,000 clones, 85% to 90% of which occur a single time. The leading ten clones occupy 0.99% of the sample.

A second Seattle source provided samples from volunteer blood donors who had recovered from COVID-19. Whole blood was collected in K2EDTA tubes by collaborating institutions according to the institutions' own protocols. Collaborator samples were shipped for TCRbeta analysis as frozen whole blood, isolated PBMCs, or DNA extracted from either sample type. The full study reports these points: The quantity of clinical and demographic metadata differed by source and by participant and was supplied without curation.

The clonotype was recovered from a woman aged 35 to 49 who had recovered from COVID-19. The sample was peripheral blood. The V gene is TRBV7-2 and the J gene is TRBJ2-1, with 9 bases in between that match TRBD2. The DNA sequence reads TGTGCCAGCCGCCCTCGGACTAGCGAATACAATGAGCAGTTCTTC. Its translation reads: CASRPRTSEYNEQFF.